One sample yielded the 16 T cell receptor beta chains listed below, sequenced in a study of T cells in Graves' hyperthyroidism and ophthalmopathy. It was RNA transcripts that yielded the amplified TCR beta CDR3 regions. HTBI primers drove first-round RT-PCR of the TCR CDR3. TCRdb used MiXCR to reprocess the multiplex PCR reads, holding one entry per CDR3 protein. The data contain some 560,000 distinct CDR3 sequences, about 14% of them seen just once; the ten biggest clones take up approximately 13%. Specimen: blood. Source of these receptors: a woman aged 35 to 49 with Graves' hyperthyroidism.

This clonotype was picked up one time. The chain employs TRBV19 and TRBJ2-7; D unclear. V was clipped by 4 bases and J by 3 bases, with 16 bases between them. In germline, CDR1 is LNHDA, CDR2 SQIVND (reference sequence). The CDR3 covers 15 residues. CDR3 region: CASSTPRVPIYEQYF. As DNA, the CDR3 is TGTGCCAGTAGTACGCCTCGAGTCCCGATCTACGAGCAGTACTTC.

This clonotype was observed many times. V and J are TRBV7-8 and TRBJ1-4; D remains ambiguous. Trimming shortened V by 1 base and J by 2 bases, and 11 bases separated the two germline ends. This CDR3 has 16 amino acids. Germline assignment: CDR1 SGHVS and CDR2 FQNEAQ. CDR3 nucleotides: TGTGCCAGCAGCTTAGTGGCAGGTGGTACTAATGAAAAACTGTTTTTT. Residues: CASSLVAGGTNEKLFF.

This clonotype was seen a few times. This chain joins TRBV19 and TRBJ1-1; 8 nucleotides line up with TRBD1. The CDR3 covers 13 residues. Germline V gives CDR1 LNHDA, CDR2 SQIVND (reference sequence). V shed 5 bases and J 10 bases; nucleotides not matched to a gene: 9. CDR3 in amino acids: CASSVTGQVIAFF. The CDR3 DNA sequence: TGTGCCAGTAGTGTCACGGGACAGGTGATAGCTTTCTTT. The variable domain in full, with the rest retrieved from reference TRBV19 and TRBJ1-1, is DGGITQSPKYLFRKEGQNVTLSCEQNLNHDAMYWYRQDPGQGLRLIYYSQIVNDFQKGDIAEGYSVSREKKESFPLTVTSAQKNPTAFYLCASSVTGQVIAFFGQGTRLTVV.

A remark on this clonotype: This could be a read error, since a much larger clone is one nucleotide away. This chain uses TRBV20-1 with TRBJ2-5; D gene uncertain. Germline values: CDR1 DFQATT, CDR2 SNEGSKA (reference sequence). CDR3 size: 14 residues. The DNA for the CDR3 is TGCAATACCGCTAGGGTTATGGTGGGAGAGACCCAGTACTTC. This codes for CNTARVMVGETQYF.

This clonotype was observed at least ten times. The chain uses TRBV13 and TRBJ2-2; perhaps TRBD2 as D (6 bases). Deletions cut 3 bases from V and 7 bases from J, with 21 bases between. This CDR3 is 17 amino acids long. CDR1 is PRHDT, CDR2 FYEKMQ, per germline (reference sequence). CDR3 loop: CASSFLEGGQAGGELFF. DNA of the CDR3: TGTGCCAGCAGCTTTTTGGAGGGAGGCCAAGCCGGCGGGGAGCTGTTTTTT.

This chain uses TRBV5-1 with TRBJ2-1, with 7 bases identical to TRBD1. CDR1 and CDR2 from the germline V gene are SGHRS and YFSETQ. V was clipped by 5 bases and J by 4 bases; unmatched bases: 9. The CDR3 spans 15 residues. CDR3: CASSSQGVIYNEQFF. The CDR3 nucleotides are TGCGCCAGCAGTAGTCAGGGGGTCATATACAATGAGCAGTTCTTC.

This clonotype was detected ten times or more. The V call is TRBV7-9, the J call TRBJ2-1; 10 nucleotides line up with TRBD1. Germline values: CDR1 SEHNR, CDR2 FQNEAQ (reference sequence). The CDR3 sequence is 16 residues long. The J segment lost 7 bases and the V segment lost 0 bases, leaving 6 bases of the junction unmatched. CDR3 region: CASSLASVDRGNEQFF. CDR3 DNA: TGTGCCAGCAGCTTAGCATCGGTGGACAGGGGGAATGAGCAGTTCTTC.

A remark on this clonotype: A read error may account for a junction end that differs from germline. The V call is TRBV30, the J call TRBJ2-5, with unresolved D. The CDR3 totals 13 residues. Germline lookup yields CDR1 GTSNPN and CDR2 SVGIG (reference sequence). The CDR3, as DNA: TGTGCCTGGAGTGTCAGCTACAAAGAGAGCCAGTACTTC. It translates to CAWSVSYKESQYF.

This clonotype has ten or more counts. The chain is built from TRBV6-2 or TRBV6-3 and TRBJ2-7; tentatively, D is TRBD2 (6 bases). Germline CDR1 MNHEY, CDR2 SVGEGT. The CDR3 sequence is 13 residues long. V was cut by 2 bases and J by 2 bases, with 7 bases left in between. CDR3 DNA sequence: TGTGCCAGCAGTTACGTAGCGGCCTACGAGCAGTACTTC. This translates into CASSYVAAYEQYF.

Many counts were recorded for this clonotype. The J gene is TRBJ2-1, the V gene TRBV3-1; no clear D gene. From germline, CDR1 is LGHDT and CDR2 YNNKEL (reference sequence). The length of the CDR3 is 16 residues. Trimming stripped 1 base from V and 3 bases from J, with 13 bases between. Written as DNA, the CDR3 is TGTGCCAGCAGCCAAGTGTCCCGGGTCGTCTACAATGAGCAGTTCTTC. It codes for CASSQVSRVVYNEQFF.

The chain carries TRBV5-1 and TRBJ2-1, with TRBD2 identical over 14 bases. The CDR3 length is 20 residues. V lost 3 bases to trimming and J lost 1 base; unmatched junction nucleotides: 12. Germline CDR1 reads SGHRS; CDR2 reads YFSETQ. The CDR3 region has the DNA TGCGCCAGCAGCTCCGGGACTAGCGGGAGCAGGTCCTATTCCTACAATGAGCAGTTCTTC. Its protein product is CASSSGTSGSRSYSYNEQFF.

This clonotype was seen at least ten times. The J gene is TRBJ2-3, the V gene TRBV7-2; 9 bases are a match to TRBD1. The CDR3 totals 15 residues. J lost 1 base, V lost 5 bases, and 4 bases had no gene match. Germline CDR1 is SGHTA and CDR2 is FQGNSA. The CDR3 is CASSVTGGGTDTQYF. CDR3 DNA: TGTGCCAGCAGCGTAACAGGGGGCGGCACAGATACGCAGTATTTT.

This clonotype came up a few times. The CDR3 spells CASSPPGQPNYGYTF. CDR3 nucleotides: TGTGCCAGCTCACCACCGGGACAGCCTAACTATGGCTACACCTTC. The chain joins TRBV18 to TRBJ1-2; 7 bases are a match to TRBD1. Germline loops: CDR1 KGHSH, CDR2 LQKENI. The CDR3 loop spans 15 amino acids. V gave up 0 bases and J gave up 0 bases; unmatched junction bases: 1.

This chain joins TRBV7-9 and TRBJ1-1; a possible D gene is TRBD1 (5 bases). The CDR3 loop spans 14 amino acids. V lost 5 bases and J lost 6, with 16 bases in between. Per the germline V gene, CDR1 is SEHNR and CDR2 is FQNEAQ (reference sequence). The CDR3 here is CASSGLRRDAEAFF. The DNA of the CDR3 is TGTGCCAGCAGCGGTTTACGGAGGGACGCTGAAGCTTTCTTT.

This clonotype was seen many times. The chain carries TRBV30 and TRBJ1-2, with D tentatively TRBD1 (5 bases). Germline V lookup: CDR1 GTSNPN, CDR2 SVGIG (reference sequence). The CDR3 is made up of 19 amino acids. V lost 0 bases to trimming and J lost 0 bases, with 23 bases between them. The CDR3 spells CAWSVHRQGTKTPNYGYTF. As DNA, the CDR3 is TGTGCCTGGAGTGTACACCGTCAGGGAACCAAAACTCCTAACTATGGCTACACCTTC.

This clonotype came up a few times. The chain is built from TRBV27 and TRBJ2-7, with 10 bases aligning to TRBD1. The CDR3 length is 14 residues. Germline CDR1 MNHEY, CDR2 SMNVEV (reference sequence). Trimming removed 6 bases from V and 4 bases from J; junction bases left unmatched: 6. The CDR3 DNA is TGTGCCAGCAGCCAAACGGGACAGGGGTACGAGCAGTACTTC. It codes for CASSQTGQGYEQYF.